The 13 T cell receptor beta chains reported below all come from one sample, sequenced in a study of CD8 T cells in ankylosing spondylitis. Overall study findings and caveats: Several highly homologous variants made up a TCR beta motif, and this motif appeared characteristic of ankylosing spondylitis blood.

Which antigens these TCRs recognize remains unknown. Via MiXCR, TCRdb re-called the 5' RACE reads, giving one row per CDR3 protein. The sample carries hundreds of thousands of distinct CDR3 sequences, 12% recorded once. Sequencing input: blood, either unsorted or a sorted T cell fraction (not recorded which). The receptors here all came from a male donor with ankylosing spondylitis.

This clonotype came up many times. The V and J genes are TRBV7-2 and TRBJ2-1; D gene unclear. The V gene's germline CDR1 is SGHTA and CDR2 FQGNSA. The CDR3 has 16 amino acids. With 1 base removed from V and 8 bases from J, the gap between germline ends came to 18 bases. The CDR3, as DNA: TGTGCCAGCAGCTTAGTGGGCCCATTAGGTTCGGATGAGCAGTTCTTC. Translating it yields CASSLVGPLGSDEQFF. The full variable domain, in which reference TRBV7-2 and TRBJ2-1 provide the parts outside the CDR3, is GAGVSQSPSNKVTEKGKDVELRCDPISGHTALYWYRQSLGQGLEFLIYFQGNSAPDKSGLPSDRFSAERTGGSVSTLTIQRTQQEDSAVYLCASSLVGPLGSDEQFFGPGTRLTVL.

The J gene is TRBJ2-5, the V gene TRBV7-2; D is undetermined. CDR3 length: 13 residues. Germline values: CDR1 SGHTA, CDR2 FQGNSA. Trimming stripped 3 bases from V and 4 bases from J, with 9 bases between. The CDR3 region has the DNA TGTGCCAGCAGCTTTCAGAGACCAGAGACCCAGTACTTC. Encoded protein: CASSFQRPETQYF.

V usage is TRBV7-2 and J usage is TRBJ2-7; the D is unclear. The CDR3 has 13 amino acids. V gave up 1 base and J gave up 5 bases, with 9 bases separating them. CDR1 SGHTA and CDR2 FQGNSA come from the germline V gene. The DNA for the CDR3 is TGTGCCAGCAGCTTAGTCCCACCGCACGAGCAGTACTTC. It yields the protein CASSLVPPHEQYF.

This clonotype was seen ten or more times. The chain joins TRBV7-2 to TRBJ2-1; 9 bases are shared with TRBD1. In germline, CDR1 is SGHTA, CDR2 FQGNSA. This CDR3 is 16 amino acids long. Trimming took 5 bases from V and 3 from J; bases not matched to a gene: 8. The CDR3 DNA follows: TGTGCCAGCAGCCGTCCCGGGACAGGGAACTACAATGAGCAGTTCTTC. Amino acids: CASSRPGTGNYNEQFF.

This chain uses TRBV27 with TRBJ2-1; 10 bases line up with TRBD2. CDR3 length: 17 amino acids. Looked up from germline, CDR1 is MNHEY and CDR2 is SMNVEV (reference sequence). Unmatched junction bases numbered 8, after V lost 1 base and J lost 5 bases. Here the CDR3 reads CASSLFSLAGDHNEQFF. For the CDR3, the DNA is TGTGCCAGCAGTTTATTTTCCCTAGCGGGGGACCACAATGAGCAGTTCTTC.

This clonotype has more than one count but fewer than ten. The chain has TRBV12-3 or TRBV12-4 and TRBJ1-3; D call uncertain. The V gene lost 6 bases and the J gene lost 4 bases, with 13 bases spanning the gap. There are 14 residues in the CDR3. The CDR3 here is CASRPREDGNTIYF. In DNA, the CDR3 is TGTGCCAGCAGACCAAGGGAGGACGGAAACACCATATATTTT.

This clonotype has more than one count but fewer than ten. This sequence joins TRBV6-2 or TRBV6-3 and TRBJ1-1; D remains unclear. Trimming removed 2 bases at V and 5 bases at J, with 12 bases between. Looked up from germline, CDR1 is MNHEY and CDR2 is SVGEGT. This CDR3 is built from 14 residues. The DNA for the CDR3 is TGTGCCAGCAGTTACCGAGCAGGATCGACTGAAGCTTTCTTT. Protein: CASSYRAGSTEAFF.

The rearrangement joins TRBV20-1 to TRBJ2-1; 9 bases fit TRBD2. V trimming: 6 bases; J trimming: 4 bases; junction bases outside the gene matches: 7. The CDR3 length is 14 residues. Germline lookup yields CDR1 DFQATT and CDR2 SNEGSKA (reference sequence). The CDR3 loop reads CSATKTSGYNEQFF. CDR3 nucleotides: TGCAGTGCCACGAAGACTAGCGGTTACAATGAGCAGTTCTTC.

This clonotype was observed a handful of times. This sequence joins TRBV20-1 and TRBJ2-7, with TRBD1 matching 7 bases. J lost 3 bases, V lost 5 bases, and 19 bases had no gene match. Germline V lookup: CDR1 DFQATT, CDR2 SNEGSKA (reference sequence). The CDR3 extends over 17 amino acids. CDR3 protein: CSAGRGGTERGGYEQYF. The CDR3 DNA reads TGCAGTGCTGGGAGAGGGGGCACGGAAAGAGGGGGCTACGAGCAGTACTTC.

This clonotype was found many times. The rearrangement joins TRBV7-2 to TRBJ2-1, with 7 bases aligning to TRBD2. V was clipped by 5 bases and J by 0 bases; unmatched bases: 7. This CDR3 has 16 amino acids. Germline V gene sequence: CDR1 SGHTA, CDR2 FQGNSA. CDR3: CASSTTAGSSYNEQFF. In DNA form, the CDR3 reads TGTGCCAGCAGCACCACAGCGGGGAGCTCCTACAATGAGCAGTTCTTC.

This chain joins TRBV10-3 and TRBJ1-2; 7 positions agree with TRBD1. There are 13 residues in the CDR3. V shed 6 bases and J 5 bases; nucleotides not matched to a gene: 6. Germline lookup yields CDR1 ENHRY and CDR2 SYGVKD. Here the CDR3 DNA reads TGTGCCATCAGCGGGGGACAGCCTTATGGCTACACCTTC. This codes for CAISGGQPYGYTF.

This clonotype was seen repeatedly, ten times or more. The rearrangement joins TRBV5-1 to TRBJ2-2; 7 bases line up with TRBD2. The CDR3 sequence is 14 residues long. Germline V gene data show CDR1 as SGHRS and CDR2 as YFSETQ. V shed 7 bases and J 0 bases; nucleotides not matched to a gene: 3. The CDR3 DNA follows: TGCGCCAGCGGCCGGGGGGCGAACACCGGGGAGCTGTTTTTT. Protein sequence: CASGRGANTGELFF. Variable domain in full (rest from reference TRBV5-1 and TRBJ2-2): KAGVTQTPRYLIKTRGQQVTLSCSPISGHRSVSWYQQTPGQGLQFLFEYFSETQRNKGNFPGRFSGRQFSNSRSEMNVSTLELGDSALYLCASGRGANTGELFFGEGSRLTVL.

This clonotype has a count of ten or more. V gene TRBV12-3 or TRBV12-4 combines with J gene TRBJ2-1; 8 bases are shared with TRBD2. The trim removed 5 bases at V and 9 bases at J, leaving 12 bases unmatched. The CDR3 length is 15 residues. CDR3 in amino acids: CASSPSSGGQPEQFF. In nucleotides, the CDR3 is TGTGCCAGCAGTCCCTCCTCGGGAGGGCAGCCTGAGCAGTTCTTC.